The clone carrying this T cell receptor (beta chain) was seen just once. How the authors handled the data: The authors estimated nucleated cell counts from reference gene primer amplification. Only in-frame clones appear in the TCRdb table, and some are missing; sequencing was by immunoSEQ multiplex PCR. The DNA was the basis for D and trimming; V, J and clone size are from that table. The repertoire holds more than 150,000 clones, with around 87% as singletons. These data are taken from a study of blood T cell repertoires in COVID-19. The overall study: Whether acute or convalescent, the COVID-19 samples came from the United States, Italy and Spain. The cDNA or gDNA used as material had been derived from T cells, B-cell-depleted T cells, or PBMCs.

This CDR3 region has 12 residues. CDR1 SEHNR and CDR2 FQNEAQ come from the germline V gene (reference sequence). With 3 bases removed from V and 6 bases from J, the gap between germline ends came to 8 bases. The chain carries TRBV7-9 and TRBJ1-2; possibly TRBD1 for D (5 bases). Sample: peripheral blood. The source of this sequence is a man aged 35-49 years with active or convalescent COVID-19. CDR3 DNA sequence: TGTGCCAGCAGCTTGTGGGGGGATGGCTACACCTTC. This encodes CASSLWGDGYTF.